These T cell receptor beta chains were read from a single sample in a study of blood T cell repertoires in COVID-19. Method: immunoSEQ multiplex PCR; TCRdb's copy keeps in-frame clones and lacks some. Of under 200,000 clones in the sample, 88% were seen once. The sample was peripheral blood. These receptors were collected from a man aged 18-30 years with active or convalescent COVID-19. Each CDR3 is given with its conserved first and last residue. A D gene is named only where the DNA matches it firmly. Clone size appears in some rows only: once, few, many, or a class for an expanded clone.

v_call: TRBV10-1; clone_size: -; d_call: TRBD1; j_call: TRBJ2-1; cdr3_aa: CASSTDRYNEQFF; cdr3_nt: TGCGCCAGCAGTACGGACAGGTACAATGAGCAGTTCTTC
v_call: TRBV5-1; clone_size: -; d_call: TRBD1; j_call: TRBJ2-1; cdr3_aa: CASSIGQGPLNEQFF; cdr3_nt: TGCGCCAGCAGCATAGGACAGGGCCCACTCAATGAGCAGTTCTTC
v_call: TRBV4-2; clone_size: -; d_call: -; j_call: TRBJ1-3; cdr3_aa: CASSQDRTSGNTIYF; cdr3_nt: TGTGCCAGCAGCCAAGATCGCACTTCTGGAAACACCATATATTTT
v_call: TRBV7-2; clone_size: once; d_call: -; j_call: TRBJ1-2; cdr3_aa: CASSPGGTANYGYTF; cdr3_nt: TGTGCCAGCAGCCCAGGAGGGACCGCGAACTATGGCTACACCTTC
v_call: TRBV27; clone_size: once; d_call: -; j_call: TRBJ1-5; cdr3_aa: CASSLTPGGNQPQHF; cdr3_nt: TGTGCCAGCAGTTTAACCCCAGGGGGCAATCAGCCCCAGCATTTT
v_call: TRBV2; clone_size: -; d_call: -; j_call: TRBJ2-7; cdr3_aa: CASSEDRDSYEQYF; cdr3_nt: TGTGCCAGCAGTGAAGACCGCGACAGCTACGAGCAGTACTTC
v_call: TRBV10-3; clone_size: -; d_call: TRBD1; j_call: TRBJ2-3; cdr3_aa: CASQGDRVTDTQYF; cdr3_nt: TGTGCCTCCCAGGGGGACAGGGTCACAGATACGCAGTATTTT
v_call: TRBV9; clone_size: -; d_call: -; j_call: TRBJ2-3; cdr3_aa: CASSQDRRSTQYF; cdr3_nt: TGTGCCAGCAGCCAAGACAGGAGGAGTACGCAGTATTTT
v_call: TRBV6-6; clone_size: -; d_call: TRBD2; j_call: TRBJ2-7; cdr3_aa: CASSWEGTYEQYF; cdr3_nt: TGTGCCAGCAGTTGGGAGGGGACCTACGAGCAGTACTTC
v_call: TRBV5-4; clone_size: -; d_call: TRBD2; j_call: TRBJ2-1; cdr3_aa: CASSEVAGGPLFF; cdr3_nt: TGTGCCAGCAGCGAAGTAGCGGGGGGCCCTCTGTTCTTC
v_call: TRBV5-4; clone_size: -; d_call: TRBD2; j_call: TRBJ2-5; cdr3_aa: CASSWTPSGSGETQYF; cdr3_nt: TGTGCCAGCAGCTGGACGCCTAGCGGGAGTGGAGAGACCCAGTACTTC
v_call: TRBV28; clone_size: -; d_call: -; j_call: TRBJ1-5; cdr3_aa: CASTEFGRGSDQPQHF; cdr3_nt: TGTGCCAGCACTGAATTCGGGAGGGGCTCCGATCAGCCCCAGCATTTT
v_call: TRBV28; clone_size: once; d_call: TRBD1; j_call: TRBJ1-4; cdr3_aa: CASSSYRGPGKLFF; cdr3_nt: TGTGCCAGCAGTTCCTACAGGGGGCCCGGGAAACTGTTTTTT
v_call: TRBV30; clone_size: -; d_call: -; j_call: TRBJ2-1; cdr3_aa: CAWSANSYNEQFF; cdr3_nt: TGTGCCTGGAGTGCGAACTCTTACAATGAGCAGTTCTTC
v_call: TRBV5-6; clone_size: -; d_call: TRBD1; j_call: TRBJ1-2; cdr3_aa: CASTMTGHGYTF; cdr3_nt: TGTGCCAGCACCATGACAGGGCATGGCTACACCTTC
v_call: TRBV9; clone_size: -; d_call: TRBD1; j_call: TRBJ1-2; cdr3_aa: CASSAVGGGAVYGYTF; cdr3_nt: TGTGCCAGCAGCGCAGTAGGAGGGGGCGCCGTCTATGGCTACACCTTC
v_call: TRBV6-7; clone_size: -; d_call: TRBD1; j_call: TRBJ1-4; cdr3_aa: CASWTGGWIGELFF; cdr3_nt: TGTGCCAGTTGGACAGGGGGGTGGATTGGGGAACTGTTTTTT
v_call: TRBV6-5; clone_size: -; d_call: TRBD1; j_call: TRBJ1-3; cdr3_aa: CASSYRGGGGNTIYF; cdr3_nt: TGTGCCAGCAGTTACAGAGGGGGCGGTGGAAACACCATATATTTT
v_call: TRBV18; clone_size: few; d_call: -; j_call: TRBJ2-7; cdr3_aa: CASSAGFSYEQYF; cdr3_nt: TGTGCCAGCTCTGCAGGGTTCTCCTACGAGCAGTACTTC
v_call: TRBV19; clone_size: -; d_call: -; j_call: TRBJ2-6; cdr3_aa: CASSIGQGLSSGANVLTF; cdr3_nt: TGTGCCAGTAGTATAGGTCAGGGTTTATCATCCGGGGCCAACGTCCTGACTTTC
v_call: TRBV30; clone_size: few; d_call: -; j_call: TRBJ1-2; cdr3_aa: CAWSQGSRGYTF; cdr3_nt: TGTGCCTGGAGTCAGGGATCTCGTGGCTACACCTTC
v_call: TRBV7-2; clone_size: -; d_call: TRBD2; j_call: TRBJ2-5; cdr3_aa: CASSPQWTSLDLETQYF; cdr3_nt: TGTGCCAGCAGCCCACAGTGGACTAGCTTAGATTTGGAGACCCAGTACTTC
v_call: TRBV7-2; clone_size: -; d_call: TRBD2; j_call: TRBJ2-5; cdr3_aa: CASSSGGAGETQYF; cdr3_nt: TGTGCCAGCAGCTCCGGGGGGGCAGGAGAGACCCAGTACTTC
v_call: TRBV29-1; clone_size: -; d_call: -; j_call: TRBJ2-7; cdr3_aa: CSVGGNNYEQYF; cdr3_nt: TGCAGCGTTGGCGGCAACAACTACGAGCAGTACTTC
v_call: TRBV20-1; clone_size: once; d_call: -; j_call: TRBJ2-3; cdr3_aa: CSASSRAVIGNTQYF; cdr3_nt: TGCAGTGCTAGTTCGAGGGCGGTGATAGGGAATACGCAGTATTTT
v_call: TRBV13; clone_size: -; d_call: -; j_call: TRBJ1-3; cdr3_aa: CASSLVYSGNTIYF; cdr3_nt: TGTGCCAGCAGCTTGGTCTACTCTGGAAACACCATATATTTT
v_call: TRBV27; clone_size: once; d_call: -; j_call: TRBJ2-7; cdr3_aa: CASSLRDSYEQYF; cdr3_nt: TGTGCCAGCAGTTTACGGGACTCCTACGAGCAGTACTTC
v_call: TRBV7-6; clone_size: -; d_call: TRBD2; j_call: TRBJ2-5; cdr3_aa: CASRTLTSGGQETQYF; cdr3_nt: TGTGCCAGCAGAACGCTGACTAGCGGGGGCCAAGAGACCCAGTACTTC
v_call: TRBV11-2; clone_size: once; d_call: -; j_call: TRBJ2-7; cdr3_aa: CASSFSSSWEQYF; cdr3_nt: TGTGCCAGCAGCTTCAGTTCGTCGTGGGAGCAGTACTTC
v_call: TRBV2; clone_size: -; d_call: TRBD2; j_call: TRBJ2-3; cdr3_aa: CASTGTRSTDTQYF; cdr3_nt: TGTGCCAGCACCGGGACTAGAAGCACAGATACGCAGTATTTT
v_call: TRBV5-1; clone_size: -; d_call: TRBD1; j_call: TRBJ1-5; cdr3_aa: CASSPETGTGQPQHF; cdr3_nt: TGCGCCAGCAGCCCTGAGACAGGGACAGGTCAGCCCCAGCATTTT
v_call: TRBV4-3; clone_size: -; d_call: TRBD2; j_call: TRBJ2-3; cdr3_aa: CASSQELAGAADTQYF; cdr3_nt: TGCGCCAGCAGCCAAGAGCTAGCGGGAGCGGCAGATACGCAGTATTTT
v_call: TRBV7-8; clone_size: -; d_call: -; j_call: TRBJ1-5; cdr3_aa: CASSPQDGFGGPQHF; cdr3_nt: TGTGCCAGCAGCCCCCAGGACGGATTTGGAGGGCCCCAGCATTTT
v_call: TRBV7-9; clone_size: once; d_call: TRBD1; j_call: TRBJ1-5; cdr3_aa: CASSATGGNQPQHF; cdr3_nt: TGTGCCAGCAGCGCTACAGGGGGCAATCAGCCCCAGCATTTT
v_call: TRBV11-3; clone_size: -; d_call: -; j_call: TRBJ2-5; cdr3_aa: CASSLEAEETQYF; cdr3_nt: TGTGCCAGCAGCTTAGAAGCTGAAGAGACCCAGTACTTC
v_call: TRBV7-9; clone_size: -; d_call: -; j_call: TRBJ1-2; cdr3_aa: CASRQDTDDGYTF; cdr3_nt: TGTGCCAGCAGGCAAGACACGGATGATGGCTACACCTTC
v_call: TRBV15; clone_size: once; d_call: -; j_call: TRBJ1-1; cdr3_aa: CATSRETQGFTEAFF; cdr3_nt: TGTGCCACCAGCAGAGAAACCCAGGGTTTCACTGAAGCTTTCTTT
v_call: TRBV18; clone_size: -; d_call: TRBD1; j_call: TRBJ1-2; cdr3_aa: CASSRTGVGDGYTF; cdr3_nt: TGTGCCAGCTCACGAACAGGGGTTGGGGATGGCTACACCTTC
v_call: TRBV30; clone_size: once; d_call: -; j_call: TRBJ1-3; cdr3_aa: CAWSVLTTSTTIYF; cdr3_nt: TGTGCCTGGAGTGTGCTCACCACTAGTACCACCATATATTTT
v_call: TRBV4-3; clone_size: -; d_call: -; j_call: TRBJ2-3; cdr3_aa: CASSQGTPSTDTQYF; cdr3_nt: TGCGCCAGCAGCCAAGGGACACCTAGCACAGATACGCAGTATTTT
v_call: TRBV19; clone_size: -; d_call: -; j_call: TRBJ1-2; cdr3_aa: CASRPRGGLDGYTF; cdr3_nt: TGTGCCAGTAGACCTCGGGGAGGTTTAGATGGCTACACCTTC
v_call: TRBV5-4; clone_size: -; d_call: TRBD2; j_call: TRBJ2-5; cdr3_aa: CASSSLGGQETQYF; cdr3_nt: TGTGCCAGCAGCTCCCTCGGGGGGCAAGAGACCCAGTACTTC
v_call: TRBV5-8; clone_size: -; d_call: -; j_call: TRBJ1-1; cdr3_aa: CASSWLRGTEAFF; cdr3_nt: TGTGCCAGCAGCTGGTTACGGGGCACTGAAGCTTTCTTT
v_call: TRBV5-6; clone_size: -; d_call: TRBD2; j_call: TRBJ2-3; cdr3_aa: CASSSTSGGAPTDTQYF; cdr3_nt: TGTGCCAGCAGCTCGACTAGCGGGGGGGCCCCCACAGATACGCAGTATTTT
v_call: TRBV19; clone_size: -; d_call: TRBD1; j_call: TRBJ2-7; cdr3_aa: CASSMGTGGSEQYF; cdr3_nt: TGTGCCAGTAGTATGGGGACAGGGGGCAGCGAGCAGTACTTC
v_call: TRBV3-1/TRBV3-2; clone_size: few; d_call: TRBD1; j_call: TRBJ1-5; cdr3_aa: CASSQNRGRQPQHF; cdr3_nt: TGTGCCAGCAGCCAAAACAGGGGGCGGCAGCCCCAGCATTTT